This T cell receptor beta chain came from a study of blood T cell repertoires in COVID-19. At the level of the study: Sample material is recorded as cDNA or gDNA derived from T cells, B-cell-depleted T cells, or PBMCs.

Trimming cost V 5 bases and J 7 bases, with 9 bases left between them. The CDR3 loop spans 11 amino acids. Germline values: CDR1 SGHTA, CDR2 FQGNSA. Assay: immunoSEQ multiplex PCR; the TCRdb copy retains only in-frame clones and omits some. The sample shows about 180,000 clones, about nine tenths of them seen only once. The sample was peripheral blood. The chain employs TRBV7-2 and TRBJ2-7; D remains ambiguous. The sequence was collected from a woman aged 50 to 65 with acute or convalescent COVID-19. In DNA form, the CDR3 reads TGTGCCAGCAGCCGTTCCCAGGAGCAGTACTTC. This sequence encodes CASSRSQEQYF. Full variable domain (rest looked up from reference TRBV7-2 and TRBJ2-7): GAGVSQSPSNKVTEKGKDVELRCDPISGHTALYWYRQSLGQGLEFLIYFQGNSAPDKSGLPSDRFSAERTGGSVSTLTIQRTQQEDSAVYLCASSRSQEQYFGPGTRLTVT.